This is a list of T cell receptor beta chains from one sample in a study of cytomegalovirus exposure and HLA in healthy donors. Clones were sequenced by immunoSEQ multiplex PCR, and TCRdb holds only the in-frame ones, with some missing. The data contain 200,000 or so clones, 70% to 85% of them singletons. Sequencing input: PBMCs. Source of these receptors: a girl aged 2 to 9 in good health and CMV-seronegative. CDR3s include the opening cysteine and the closing phenylalanine or tryptophan. The order of the fields is J gene, V gene, D gene, clone size, CDR3 DNA, CDR3 protein. A D gene is named only where the DNA matches it firmly. Clone size appears in some rows only: once, few, many, or a class for an expanded clone.

TRBJ1-1,TRBV11-1,TRBD1,-,TGTGCCAGCAGCTTAGCCATCAGGACAGGGGTGACTGAAGCTTTCTTT,CASSLAIRTGVTEAFF
TRBJ1-1,TRBV18,TRBD1,-,TGTGCCAGCTCTCTACAGGGGCGCATGAACACTGAAGCTTTCTTT,CASSLQGRMNTEAFF
TRBJ2-7,TRBV11-2,TRBD1,-,TGTGCCAGCAGCGAGACAGGGGGGTCCTACGAGCAGTACTTC,CASSETGGSYEQYF
TRBJ2-7,TRBV5-6,-,-,TGTGCCAGCAGCCTGCGGGGCCACTACGAGCAGTACTTC,CASSLRGHYEQYF
TRBJ1-1,TRBV9,-,-,TGTGCCAGCAGCGTAGGCCCAGATAACACTGAAGCTTTCTTT,CASSVGPDNTEAFF
TRBJ2-3,TRBV30,TRBD2,-,TGTGCCCAAGAGCTAGCGGGGATGGTTGGCACAGATACGCAGTATTTT,CAQELAGMVGTDTQYF
TRBJ1-1,TRBV5-6,TRBD1,-,TGTGCCAGCAGTGACAGGGGTCTCAAGAGATGGCAGAACACTGAAGCTTTCTTT,CASSDRGLKRWQNTEAFF
TRBJ1-1,TRBV5-5,-,-,TGTGCCAGCAGCCCCATAAGGGGAGGATTGGCTTTCTTT,CASSPIRGGLAFF
TRBJ2-3,TRBV7-3,TRBD1,once,TGTGCCAGCAGCGCCTCTCCCTCTGGCAGGGGGCCAGATACGCAGTATTTT,CASSASPSGRGPDTQYF
TRBJ2-7,TRBV27,-,-,TGTGCCAGCAGTCTCTCGGCGGGCTACGTCTACGAGCAGTACTTC,CASSLSAGYVYEQYF
TRBJ2-7,TRBV27,TRBD1,once,TGTGCCAGCAGTTTATCGGGGACAGGGGTCCCCTACGAGCAGTACTTC,CASSLSGTGVPYEQYF
TRBJ2-7,TRBV20-1,TRBD2,-,TGCAGTGGGAGCGGGACCTACGAGCAGTACTTC,CSGSGTYEQYF
TRBJ1-3,TRBV29-1,TRBD1,-,TGCAGCGTTGAGACGAGACAGGGTAACTCTGGAAACACCATATATTTT,CSVETRQGNSGNTIYF
TRBJ1-1,TRBV23-1,-,few,TGCGCCAGCATCTCCGAGAGGTTGAACACTGAAGCTTTCTTT,CASISERLNTEAFF
TRBJ2-1,TRBV18,-,-,TGTGCCAGCTCCGGGGTTAGGCTTTACAATGAGCAGTTCTTC,CASSGVRLYNEQFF
TRBJ2-7,TRBV5-4,-,-,TGTGCCAGCAGCTTCTTTCAGTCGAGGGGGTGGTACGAGCAGTACTTC,CASSFFQSRGWYEQYF
TRBJ2-1,TRBV7-7,TRBD2,-,TGTGCCAGCAGCATCGGGACTAGCGGGTCCGATGAGCAGTTCTTC,CASSIGTSGSDEQFF
TRBJ2-3,TRBV2,TRBD2,-,TGTGCCAGCGTTCCGGGGGGTTGGACAGATACGCAGTATTTT,CASVPGGWTDTQYF
TRBJ1-1,TRBV7-9,-,once,TGTGCCAGCAGCTTAAGCGTGGAGACTGAAGCTTTCTTT,CASSLSVETEAFF
TRBJ1-6,TRBV27,TRBD1,-,TGTGCCAGCAGTTTTGACAGGGTATGGTCACCCCTCCACTTT,CASSFDRVWSPLHF
TRBJ2-7,TRBV6-1,TRBD1,-,TGTGCCAGCACCAGGACAGGGGACTACGAGCAGTACTTC,CASTRTGDYEQYF
TRBJ2-7,TRBV30,-,-,TGTGCCTGGAGCCGGGACTTCTACGAGCAGTACTTC,CAWSRDFYEQYF
TRBJ2-7,TRBV18,TRBD1,-,TGTGCCAGCTCCCCAGGGACAGGGACCGAGCAGTACTTC,CASSPGTGTEQYF
TRBJ2-7,TRBV12-5,TRBD1,-,TGTGCTAGTGGTTTGAGGTTGGGGACAGCTGTCAAGTCCTACGAGCAGTACTTC,CASGLRLGTAVKSYEQYF
TRBJ2-3,TRBV5-4,TRBD2,few,TGTGCCAGCAGCTTGAGAGCGGGGGAGCTAGATACGCAGTATTTT,CASSLRAGELDTQYF
TRBJ1-1,TRBV7-9,-,few,TGTGCCAGCAGCTTACCCGGGGTTCTCTCGGACACTGAAGCTTTCTTT,CASSLPGVLSDTEAFF
TRBJ1-4,TRBV18,-,-,TGTGCCAGCTCAAGAACGGCGGTGGCACTGGAAAAACTGTTTTTT,CASSRTAVALEKLFF
TRBJ1-1,TRBV11-3,TRBD1,-,TGTGCCAGCAGCTTCCCCGACAGGGAGGAACAGAACACTGAAGCTTTCTTT,CASSFPDREEQNTEAFF
TRBJ2-5,TRBV7-2,TRBD2,-,TGTGCCAGCAGTTACGGGGGGGCCAGCGAGACCCAGTACTTC,CASSYGGASETQYF
TRBJ1-2,TRBV30,-,-,TGTGCCTGGGACAGATTAACAAACTATGGCTACACCTTC,CAWDRLTNYGYTF
TRBJ2-7,TRBV5-1,TRBD1,-,TGCGCCAGCGCGGCGGCAGGGGGCTTCGAGCAGTACTTC,CASAAAGGFEQYF
TRBJ2-2,TRBV27,-,-,TGTGCCGGGGGTCAGGGGCCGAACACCGGGGAGCTGTTTTTT,CAGGQGPNTGELFF
TRBJ1-1,TRBV10-3,TRBD1,few,TGTGCCATCAGTGAACAGGGGGCTACTGAAGCTTTCTTT,CAISEQGATEAFF
TRBJ2-3,TRBV9,-,once,TGTGCCAGCAGCGTAGTAGGAGGTACGCAGTATTTT,CASSVVGGTQYF
TRBJ2-5,TRBV25-1,TRBD1,-,TGTGCCAGCAGTAAGACAGGGGACACGGAGACCCAGTACTTC,CASSKTGDTETQYF